This T cell receptor beta chain emerged from a study of shared clonotypes between healthy human individuals. Some clones are missing from TCRdb's copy, which holds only in-frame ones; the method was immunoSEQ multiplex PCR. The repertoire holds 170,000 or so clones, with around 63% as singletons. This clone is a singleton in its sample. The antigen is undetermined. Broader study findings: Read depth was anticipated to influence clonotype sharing among donors. A few donors had about 5.1% of their naive CD4 clonotypes in common.

Germline loops: CDR1 SGHRS, CDR2 YFSETQ. This CDR3 region has 17 residues. After removal of 0 bases from V and 2 bases from J, the junction contained 1 base not matched to a gene. Investigators divided CD4+ cells into CD45RA+ naive and CD45RA-negative memory subsets. This clonotype originated in a man between 25 and 39 years old in good health. Sample: memory CD4+ T cells sorted from blood. Subset reported: CD45RA-negative fraction. The chain combines TRBV5-1 with TRBJ2-1; 14 bases fit TRBD2. The CDR3 DNA follows: TGCGCCAGCAGCTTGGCGACTAGCGGGAGGGCCTACAATGAGCAGTTCTTC. It encodes CASSLATSGRAYNEQFF.